These T cell receptor beta chains were read from a single sample in a study of TIL therapy for anti-PD-1-resistant metastatic lung cancer. Profiled with immunoSEQ multiplex PCR; TCRdb holds only in-frame clones, not every one. The sample has about 44,000 clones, approximately 79% seen once. The material sequenced was blood, taken at baseline. The receptor set was obtained from a man in his sixties or seventies with non-small cell lung cancer. The CDR3 runs from the conserved cysteine through the conserved F or W. D genes are given only for firm matches. Clone size, where shown, is once, few, many, or a class for clones that have expanded.

TRBV2	TRBJ1-1	NA	NA	TGTGCCAGCACCCCGAGCTTTGAAGCTTTCTTT	CASTPSFEAFF
TRBV5-4	TRBJ2-3	NA	NA	TGTGCCAGCAGCTTGGCCGGAACAGTGAGCACAGATACGCAGTATTTT	CASSLAGTVSTDTQYF
TRBV19	TRBJ2-2	TRBD1	NA	TGTGCCAGTAGTATAGAAGGGGGCCGGGGCACCGGGGAGCTGTTTTTT	CASSIEGGRGTGELFF
TRBV5-4	TRBJ2-7	NA	NA	TGTGCCAGCAGCTTGGCCACATATGGGAGGACCTACGAGCAGTACTTC	CASSLATYGRTYEQYF
TRBV19	TRBJ1-5	NA	NA	TGTGCCAGTAGTACCTCCTCGGGGGGCAATCAGCCCCAGCATTTT	CASSTSSGGNQPQHF
TRBV27	TRBJ1-2	NA	NA	TGTGCCAGCAGAAGACAGGAAAACTATGGCTACACCTTC	CASRRQENYGYTF
TRBV7-3	TRBJ2-1	NA	NA	TGTGCCAGCAGCTCGACAGGTAACAATGAGCAGTTCTTC	CASSSTGNNEQFF
TRBV19	TRBJ2-7	TRBD1	NA	TGTGCCAGTAGTCTGACAGGGGTTCCAACCCTAGAGCAGTACTTC	CASSLTGVPTLEQYF
TRBV7-3	TRBJ2-2	TRBD2	NA	TGTGCCAGCAGCTTAAATCGGGTTAGCGGGAGTGGCGGGGAGCTGTTTTTT	CASSLNRVSGSGGELFF
TRBV28	TRBJ1-2	TRBD1	NA	TGTGCCAGCAGCGGACAGGGGGCGGGTGGCTACACCTTC	CASSGQGAGGYTF
TRBV5-5	TRBJ1-5	NA	few	TGTGCCAGCAGCCCGTCCGGGACAACTAATCAGCCCCAGCATTTT	CASSPSGTTNQPQHF
TRBV28	TRBJ2-1	NA	NA	TGTGCCAGCAGTTCTACAGGACTGGGCGACAATGAGCAGTTCTTC	CASSSTGLGDNEQFF
TRBV9	TRBJ2-2	NA	NA	TGTGCCAGCAGTCGAAAGCACGGACCCACGAACACCGGGGAGCTGTTTTTT	CASSRKHGPTNTGELFF
TRBV5-4	TRBJ2-2	TRBD2	NA	TGTGCCAGCAGCCCGACTAGCGGGAGTTACCCCGGGGAGCTGTTTTTT	CASSPTSGSYPGELFF
TRBV6-5	TRBJ1-1	NA	NA	TGTGCCAGCAGTTGCAACAAATCCAGGGGGAACACTGAAGCTTTCTTT	CASSCNKSRGNTEAFF
TRBV19	TRBJ1-5	NA	NA	TGTGCCAGTAGTATACAACAGGCCGCCAATCAGCCCCAGCATTTT	CASSIQQAANQPQHF
TRBV14	TRBJ2-3	NA	NA	TGTGCCAGCAGCCAAGGTTTAGAGGATACGCAGTATTTT	CASSQGLEDTQYF
TRBV18	TRBJ2-7	NA	NA	TGTGCCAGCTCGCCTCAAGACGGGACATACGAGCAGTACTTC	CASSPQDGTYEQYF
TRBV2	TRBJ1-2	TRBD1	NA	TGTGCCAGCAGCGCGTTTCAGGGGGCGGATGGCTACACCTTC	CASSAFQGADGYTF
TRBV5-1	TRBJ1-2	TRBD1	NA	TGCGCCAGCAGCTCGGGACAGGGGGACTATGGCTACACCTTC	CASSSGQGDYGYTF
TRBV7-3	TRBJ1-3	NA	NA	TGTGCCAGCAGCTTGGGCCTGACTGGAAACACCATATATTTT	CASSLGLTGNTIYF
TRBV6-5	TRBJ1-6	NA	few	TGTGCCAGCAGGACCCACAGGGACGCTAATTCACCCCTCCACTTT	CASRTHRDANSPLHF
TRBV19	TRBJ1-3	NA	NA	TGTGCCAGTAGTATGGGGGACAAAACTGGAAACACCATATATTTT	CASSMGDKTGNTIYF
TRBV25-1	TRBJ1-1	NA	NA	TGTGCCAGCAGTGATCAGGGCAGGGTTGGGACTGAAGCTTTCTTT	CASSDQGRVGTEAFF
TRBV6-1	TRBJ1-4	NA	NA	TGTGCCAGCAGCGAGAGGGGGAAACTGTTTTTT	CASSERGKLFF
TRBV19	TRBJ2-7	TRBD2	NA	TGTGCCAGTAGTATTCCCGGTGGCGGGAGGGCCTCGTACGAGCAGTACTTC	CASSIPGGGRASYEQYF
TRBV14	TRBJ1-1	NA	few	TGTGCCAGCAGCCAGGTTGAAGCTTTCTTT	CASSQVEAFF
TRBV7-6	TRBJ2-3	NA	few	TGTGCCAGCGCCCGGGAGTTCACAGATACGCAGTATTTT	CASAREFTDTQYF
TRBV6-6	TRBJ2-3	NA	NA	TGTGCCAGCGGTCATAGCACAGATACGCAGTATTTT	CASGHSTDTQYF
TRBV5-4	TRBJ1-4	NA	NA	TGTGCCAGCAGCTTGGGGCCCCGACTCGAGAGTGAAAAACTGTTTTTT	CASSLGPRLESEKLFF
TRBV28	TRBJ1-4	NA	NA	TGTGCCGGCGGGGGGCGAAATGAAAAACTGTTTTTT	CAGGGRNEKLFF
TRBV5-6	TRBJ1-6	NA	NA	TGTGCCAGCAGCTTTAACCGGTTCGGGCTAGGGTCACCCCTCCACTTT	CASSFNRFGLGSPLHF
TRBV5-4	TRBJ2-7	TRBD2	NA	TGTGCCAGCAGCCTGGGACTAGCGGGAGGGAACGAGCAGTACTTC	CASSLGLAGGNEQYF
TRBV15	TRBJ2-3	NA	NA	TGTGCCACCAGCAGAGGAGGGTTGGGAGAAACGCAGTATTTT	CATSRGGLGETQYF
TRBV28	TRBJ2-7	TRBD2	NA	TGTGCCAGCAGTACCCTAAGCGGGAGGGCCCGCGAGCAGTACTTC	CASSTLSGRAREQYF
TRBV7-3	TRBJ1-3	NA	once	TGTGCCAGCAGCACACAGGGTGGAAACACCATATATTTT	CASSTQGGNTIYF
TRBV2	TRBJ2-3	NA	NA	TGTGCCAGCAGGTCTTTAGTGGATACGCAGTATTTT	CASRSLVDTQYF
TRBV5-1	TRBJ2-1	TRBD1	NA	TGCGCCAGCAGCTTGGCCGGTAGAGGGGGCGATCATGAGCAGTTCTTC	CASSLAGRGGDHEQFF
TRBV28	TRBJ2-5	NA	NA	TGTGCCAGCAGTCTCCAACCTACAGGGACGGAGACCCAGTACTTC	CASSLQPTGTETQYF
TRBV28	TRBJ2-5	TRBD1	NA	TGTGCCAGCAGTCACGACAGGGTCGGGGCGACCCAGTACTTC	CASSHDRVGATQYF
TRBV7-2	TRBJ2-3	TRBD1	NA	TGTGCCAGCAGCCGTACAGGGGGCCATAGCACAGATACGCAGTATTTT	CASSRTGGHSTDTQYF
TRBV11-2	TRBJ2-6	NA	NA	TGTGCCAGCAGCTTAGTTGGCAGGAGGTCTGGGGCCAACGTCCTGACTTTC	CASSLVGRRSGANVLTF
TRBV5-1	TRBJ2-5	NA	NA	TGCGCCAGCAGCTTTTCTAGGCCCCAAGAGACCCAGTACTTC	CASSFSRPQETQYF
TRBV7-2	TRBJ1-4	NA	NA	TGTGCCAGCAGCTGGGATGGGTCAACTAATGAAAAACTGTTTTTT	CASSWDGSTNEKLFF
TRBV5-6	TRBJ2-7	TRBD2	NA	TGTGCCAGCAGCTCACCGGGACTAGCGGTCCCCTACGAGCAGTACTTC	CASSSPGLAVPYEQYF
TRBV2	TRBJ1-4	NA	NA	TGTGCCAGCAGTGAAGGGCAGAATAATGAAAAACTGTTTTTT	CASSEGQNNEKLFF
TRBV14	TRBJ2-7	TRBD2	NA	TGTGCCAGCAGCCCTAGCGGGAGATGGTACGAGCAGTACTTC	CASSPSGRWYEQYF
TRBV6-5	TRBJ2-7	NA	NA	TGTGCCAGCAAGAGGGCAGGGGATCAGGAGCAGTACTTC	CASKRAGDQEQYF
TRBV27	TRBJ2-3	TRBD2	NA	TGTGCCAGCAGTATGACTAGCGGGAGGGCCGGTGCAGATACGCAGTATTTT	CASSMTSGRAGADTQYF
TRBV11-2	TRBJ2-7	TRBD1	NA	TGTGCCAGCCGTTATCTCCGGGACAGGGATTACGAGCAGTACTTC	CASRYLRDRDYEQYF
TRBV7-9	TRBJ1-1	NA	NA	TGTGCCAGCAGCTTAGCAGGAGAAGCTTTCTTT	CASSLAGEAFF
TRBV7-3	TRBJ2-1	NA	NA	TGTGCCAGCAGCTTATCGTTGATGGCGGCCAACAATGAGCAGTTCTTC	CASSLSLMAANNEQFF
TRBV28	TRBJ2-7	NA	few	TGTGCCAGCAGTTTACCTCGCACGTTTACCTACGAGCAGTACTTC	CASSLPRTFTYEQYF
TRBV6-5	TRBJ2-7	TRBD1	NA	TGTGCCAGCAAAAGGACAGGGATCTACGAGCAGTACTTC	CASKRTGIYEQYF
TRBV4-3	TRBJ2-7	NA	NA	TGCGCCAGCAGCCAAGATAGTTTCGGGTCCTACGAGCAGTACTTC	CASSQDSFGSYEQYF
TRBV18	TRBJ1-1	TRBD1	NA	TGTGCCAGCTCACGTCAGGGGGCCAACACTGAAGCTTTCTTT	CASSRQGANTEAFF
TRBV15	TRBJ2-3	TRBD2	NA	TGTGCCACCAGCAGAGAGCGCGGGAGTGCGGATACGCAGTATTTT	CATSRERGSADTQYF